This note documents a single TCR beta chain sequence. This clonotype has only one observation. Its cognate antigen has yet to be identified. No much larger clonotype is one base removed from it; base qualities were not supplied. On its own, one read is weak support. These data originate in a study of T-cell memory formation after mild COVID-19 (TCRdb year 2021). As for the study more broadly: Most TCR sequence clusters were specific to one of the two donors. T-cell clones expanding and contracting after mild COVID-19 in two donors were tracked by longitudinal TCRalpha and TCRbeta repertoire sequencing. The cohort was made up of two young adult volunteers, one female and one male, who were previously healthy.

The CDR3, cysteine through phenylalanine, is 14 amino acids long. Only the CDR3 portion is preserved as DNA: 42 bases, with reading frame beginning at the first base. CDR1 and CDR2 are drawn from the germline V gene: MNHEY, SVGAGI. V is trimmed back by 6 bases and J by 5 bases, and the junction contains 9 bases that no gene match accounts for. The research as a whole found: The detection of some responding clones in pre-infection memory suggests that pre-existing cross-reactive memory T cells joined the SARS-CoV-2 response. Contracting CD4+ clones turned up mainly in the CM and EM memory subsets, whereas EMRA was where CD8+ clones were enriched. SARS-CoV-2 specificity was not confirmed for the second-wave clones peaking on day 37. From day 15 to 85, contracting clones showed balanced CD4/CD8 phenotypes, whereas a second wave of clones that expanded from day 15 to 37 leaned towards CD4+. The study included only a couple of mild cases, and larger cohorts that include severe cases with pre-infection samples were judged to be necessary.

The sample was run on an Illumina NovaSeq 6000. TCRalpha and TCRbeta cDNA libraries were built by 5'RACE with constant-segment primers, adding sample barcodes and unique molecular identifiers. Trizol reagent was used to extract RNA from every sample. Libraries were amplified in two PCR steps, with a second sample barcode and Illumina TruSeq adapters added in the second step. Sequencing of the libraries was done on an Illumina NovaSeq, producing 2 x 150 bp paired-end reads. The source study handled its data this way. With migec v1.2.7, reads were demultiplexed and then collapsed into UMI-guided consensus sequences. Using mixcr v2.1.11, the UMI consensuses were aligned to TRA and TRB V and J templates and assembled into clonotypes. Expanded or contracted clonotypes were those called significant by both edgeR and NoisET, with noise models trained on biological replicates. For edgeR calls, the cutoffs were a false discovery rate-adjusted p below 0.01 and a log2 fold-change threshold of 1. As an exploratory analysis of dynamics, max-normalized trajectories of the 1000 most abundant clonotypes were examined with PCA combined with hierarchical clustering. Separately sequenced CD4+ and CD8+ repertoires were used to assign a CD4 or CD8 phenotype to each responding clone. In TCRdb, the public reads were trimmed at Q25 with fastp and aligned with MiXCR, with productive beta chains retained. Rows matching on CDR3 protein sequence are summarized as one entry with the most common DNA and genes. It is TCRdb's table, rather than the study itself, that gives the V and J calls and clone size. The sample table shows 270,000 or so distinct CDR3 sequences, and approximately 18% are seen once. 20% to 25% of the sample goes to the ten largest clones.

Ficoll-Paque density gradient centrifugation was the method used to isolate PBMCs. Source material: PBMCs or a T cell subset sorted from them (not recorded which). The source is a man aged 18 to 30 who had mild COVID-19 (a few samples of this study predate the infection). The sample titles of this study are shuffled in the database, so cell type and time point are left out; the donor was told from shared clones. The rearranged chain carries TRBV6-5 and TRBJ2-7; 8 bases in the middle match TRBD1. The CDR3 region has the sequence CASRTGQGGHEQYF. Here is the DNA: TGTGCCAGCAGGACAGGACAGGGTGGCCACGAGCAGTACTTC.